These 27 T cell receptor beta chains originate from one sample sequenced in a study of T-cell reconstitution after alpha-beta-depleted transplantation in children. Unique molecular identifiers were used in preparing the TCRbeta library. TCRdb recomputed calls from the PCR reads with MiXCR, one row per CDR3 protein. The table lists around 100,000 distinct CDR3 sequences, 7.5% to 9% of them singletons. This specimen consisted of PBMCs, obtained before TCRalphabeta/CD19-depleted stem cell transplant. Receptor source: a boy aged 2-9 years with acute lymphoblastic leukemia, due to receive a stem cell transplant.

Note on this clonotype: The junction departs from the called germline gene at one end, perhaps through a read error. The gene calls are TRBV5-4 and TRBJ2-5, with 12 nucleotides matching TRBD2. This CDR3 is 13 amino acids long. Per the germline V gene, CDR1 is SGHNT and CDR2 is YYREEE (reference sequence). The CDR3 loop reads CASGPGTSGFRVF. The CDR3 DNA sequence: TGTGCCAGCGGCCCTGGGACTAGCGGGTTCCGAGTCTTC. The whole variable domain, remainder taken from reference TRBV5-4 and TRBJ2-5, is ETGVTQSPTHLIKTRGQQVTLRCSSQSGHNTVSWYQQALGQGPQFIFQYYREEENGRGNFPPRFSGLQFPNYSSELNVNALELDDSALYLCASGPGTSGFRVFGPGTRLLVL.

This clonotype was picked up a small number of times. V usage is TRBV20-1 and J usage is TRBJ2-1, with D uncertain. This CDR3 is 14 amino acids long. CDR1 is DFQATT, CDR2 SNEGSKA, per germline (reference sequence). V lost 6 bases, J lost 5 bases, and 17 bases lay in between. Here the CDR3 DNA reads TGCAGTGCGGCCCCCTTACTCCTACACAATGAGCAGTTCTTC. Translation: CSAAPLLLHNEQFF.

This clonotype was seen repeatedly, ten times or more. The genes are TRBV5-1 and TRBJ2-7; 9 bases fit TRBD1. The V segment lost 4 bases and the J segment 2 bases; nucleotides outside the gene matches: 7. The CDR3 is 15 amino acids. Germline CDR1 is SGHRS and CDR2 is YFSETQ. The DNA of the CDR3 is TGCGCCAGCAGCCAGGGACAGGGACTTACCTACGAGCAGTACTTC. It codes for CASSQGQGLTYEQYF. Variable domain in full (rest from reference TRBV5-1 and TRBJ2-7): KAGVTQTPRYLIKTRGQQVTLSCSPISGHRSVSWYQQTPGQGLQFLFEYFSETQRNKGNFPGRFSGRQFSNSRSEMNVSTLELGDSALYLCASSQGQGLTYEQYFGPGTRLTVT.

This clonotype occurred a few times. This rearrangement joins TRBV2 to TRBJ1-2; D call uncertain. In germline, CDR1 is SNHLY, CDR2 FYNNEI. The CDR3 sequence is 14 residues long. Trimming stripped 0 bases from V and 2 bases from J, with 7 bases between. CDR3 DNA: TGTGCCAGCAGTGAAGCGCGCGGAAACTATGGCTACACCTTC. As protein: CASSEARGNYGYTF.

This clonotype was seen at least ten times. V is TRBV28 and J is TRBJ1-2; 7 nucleotides match TRBD1. This CDR3 comprises 14 residues. The germline gives CDR1 MDHEN, CDR2 SYDVKM. The V and J ends lost 3 bases and 8 bases, in that order; junction bases with no gene match: 9. This chain's CDR3 is CASSFGGQSPGYTF. CDR3 nucleotides: TGTGCCAGCAGTTTTGGGGGACAGTCACCGGGCTACACCTTC.

This clonotype was seen more than once but under ten times. The chain employs TRBV20-1 and TRBJ1-5; 8 nucleotides agree with TRBD1. This CDR3 is built from 16 residues. Germline V gene data show CDR1 as DFQATT and CDR2 as SNEGSKA (reference sequence). The V segment lost 1 base and the J segment 0 bases; nucleotides outside the gene matches: 5. CDR3 in amino acids: CSARGGTGLSNQPQHF. The CDR3 nucleotides are TGCAGTGCTAGAGGCGGGACAGGACTTAGCAATCAGCCCCAGCATTTT.

This clonotype was counted at least ten times. This chain connects TRBV3-1 to TRBJ2-1, with 7 bases that match TRBD1. Losses at the gene ends were 4 bases for V and 10 bases for J; bases not matched to a gene: 4. The CDR3 sequence is 12 residues long. The germline gives CDR1 LGHDT, CDR2 YNNKEL (reference sequence). The DNA for the CDR3 is TGTGCCAGCAGCCCACAGGACAGGGAGCAGTTCTTC. Protein sequence: CASSPQDREQFF.

This clonotype showed up many times. The chain joins TRBV7-9 to TRBJ2-7, with D perhaps matching TRBD2 (6 bases). The CDR3 extends over 15 amino acids. Germline lookup yields CDR1 SEHNR and CDR2 FQNEAQ (reference sequence). The V end was cut by 4 bases, the J end by 2 bases, with 15 bases between. The CDR3 spells CASSSGLTAAYEQYF. CDR3 DNA sequence: TGTGCCAGCAGCTCAGGACTAACCGCCGCCTACGAGCAGTACTTC.

This clonotype was counted at least ten times. The chain carries TRBV29-1 and TRBJ2-7, with D possibly matching TRBD2 (5 bases). The CDR3 covers 13 residues. Germline CDR1 and CDR2: SQVTM and ANQGSEA. V lost 3 bases, J lost 2 bases, and 11 bases lay in between. The CDR3 here is CSVDAGDTYEQYF. CDR3 in DNA: TGCAGCGTTGATGCGGGCGACACCTACGAGCAGTACTTC.

Written as DNA, the CDR3 is TGTGCCAGCAGCTTAGGACTAGCGGGGGGCCACTCCTACAATGAGCAGTTCTTC. The encoded protein is CASSLGLAGGHSYNEQFF. The rearrangement joins TRBV5-4 to TRBJ2-1, with TRBD2 matching 14 bases. Germline CDR1 is SGHNT and CDR2 is YYREEE (reference sequence). CDR3 length: 18 amino acids. J gave up 0 bases and V 2 bases, and 4 bases lay outside the gene matches.

This clonotype was found many times. The chain recombines TRBV4-3 with TRBJ2-3, with 8 positions matching TRBD1. Germline values: CDR1 LGHNA, CDR2 YSLEER. The CDR3 consists of 16 residues. The J segment lost 4 bases and the V segment lost 1 base, leaving 7 bases of the junction unmatched. The CDR3 nucleotides are TGCGCCAGCAGCCAAGGAAACAGGGGGAGCCCAGATACGCAGTATTTT. Translating gives CASSQGNRGSPDTQYF.

The chain has TRBV5-5 and TRBJ1-2; 8 bases agree with TRBD1. V was clipped by 6 bases and J by 6 bases; unmatched bases: 13. Germline-derived CDR1 and CDR2 are SGHKS and YYEKEE (reference sequence). CDR3 length equals 15 residues. The CDR3 sequence is CASNNRGIIGNGYTF. The CDR3 coding sequence is TGTGCCAGCAACAACAGGGGGATTATTGGAAATGGCTACACCTTC.

V gene TRBV7-2 combines with J gene TRBJ1-1; D is unclear. Trimming left V 5 bases short and J 5 bases short, with 18 bases between. The CDR3 runs to 15 residues. CDR1 and CDR2 from the germline V gene are SGHTA and FQGNSA. The CDR3 loop is CASSAFDEGLTEAFF. The DNA for the CDR3 is TGTGCCAGCAGCGCCTTTGATGAGGGTTTAACTGAAGCTTTCTTT.

The rearrangement uses TRBV12-3 or TRBV12-4 and TRBJ1-3; D gene uncertain. The CDR3 length is 16 residues. V lost 5 bases to trimming and J lost 0 bases, with 14 bases between them. CDR3 sequence reads: CASSPRLQVSGNTIYF. CDR3 coding DNA: TGTGCCAGCAGTCCCCGTCTCCAGGTCTCTGGAAACACCATATATTTT.

This clonotype was detected many times. V gene TRBV20-1 combines with J gene TRBJ2-7; no firm D call. This CDR3 has 11 residues. Trimming removed 1 base from V and 3 bases from J, with 4 bases in between. In germline, CDR1 is DFQATT, CDR2 SNEGSKA (reference sequence). CDR3 bases: TGCAGTGCTAGAGTTGACTACGAGCAGTACTTC. Protein sequence: CSARVDYEQYF.

This clonotype was found a few times. This chain uses TRBV24-1 with TRBJ1-1; 7 positions agree with TRBD1. The germline V gene has CDR1 KGHDR and CDR2 SFDVKD. The V and J ends lost 3 bases and 1 base, in that order; junction bases with no gene match: 4. This CDR3 region has 15 residues. The CDR3 here is CATSDPGGPNTEAFF. The DNA of the CDR3 is TGTGCCACCAGTGATCCAGGGGGACCGAACACTGAAGCTTTCTTT.

This clonotype was recorded many times. The chain combines TRBV12-3 or TRBV12-4 with TRBJ2-2, with 7 bases identical to TRBD1. The CDR3 loop spans 18 amino acids. Trimming cost V 6 bases and J 3 bases; bases outside gene matches: 16. The CDR3 here is CASSPGHQTGYYTGELFF. In nucleotides, the CDR3 is TGTGCCAGCAGCCCCGGGCACCAGACAGGGTACTACACCGGGGAGCTGTTTTTT.

This clonotype was counted many times. The chain recombines TRBV7-9 with TRBJ2-5; D tentatively reads TRBD1 or TRBD2 (5 bases each). The CDR3 has 13 residues. Trimming shortened V by 5 bases and J by 5 bases, and 12 bases separated the two germline ends. Germline CDR1 and CDR2: SEHNR and FQNEAQ (reference sequence). CDR3 loop: CASSLRGPETQYF. CDR3 nucleotide sequence: TGTGCCAGCAGCCTCCGGGGACCCGAGACCCAGTACTTC.

In this sample, this clonotype turned up many times. CDR3 DNA: TGTGCCAGCAGCCCGCCCCCCGGGGGGGCCCATACGCAGTATTTT. This sequence encodes CASSPPPGGAHTQYF. V gene TRBV21-1 combines with J gene TRBJ2-3; the D call TRBD2 from the table was never checked on the DNA. TRBV21-1 represents a pseudogene. The CDR3 runs to 15 residues.

This clonotype has a count of ten or more. This CDR3 is CASSLGQDHSGELFF. The CDR3, as DNA: TGCGCCAGCAGCTTAGGACAGGATCATTCCGGGGAGCTGTTTTTT. The chain is built from TRBV5-1 and TRBJ2-2; 7 bases fit TRBD1. V was clipped by 2 bases and J by 6 bases; unmatched bases: 7. The CDR3 loop spans 15 amino acids. CDR1 and CDR2 (germline): SGHRS, YFSETQ.

The V call is TRBV11-1, the J call TRBJ1-3, with D possibly TRBD1 on 6 matching bases. CDR1 SGHAT and CDR2 FQDESV come from the germline V gene (reference sequence). Trimming took off 4 bases at V and 4 bases at J, with 11 bases between the two ends. CDR3 length equals 14 residues. CDR3 residues: CASSSRGNGNTIYF. CDR3 DNA: TGTGCCAGCAGCTCGAGGGGGAACGGAAACACCATATATTTT.

In its sample, this clonotype was seen many times. The chain links TRBV29-1 to TRBJ2-7, with 7 bases that match TRBD1. V gave up 6 bases and J gave up 10 bases; unmatched junction bases: 12. This CDR3 contains 12 residues. Germline assignment: CDR1 SQVTM and CDR2 ANQGSEA. The CDR3 protein is CSVLGQNGPQYF. The CDR3 nucleotides read TGCAGCGTGCTGGGACAGAACGGGCCCCAGTACTTC.

Many counts were recorded for this clonotype. This chain joins TRBV5-6 and TRBJ2-1, with 8 bases fitting TRBD2. The V gene end was trimmed by 2 bases and the J gene end by 6 bases; junction bases not matched to a gene: 7. The length of the CDR3 is 15 residues. Germline V gives CDR1 SGHDT, CDR2 YYEEEE. The CDR3 nucleotides are TGTGCCAGCAGCTTCCTTAGCGGGAACCTCAATGAGCAGTTCTTC. Its protein is CASSFLSGNLNEQFF.

This clonotype was seen only a few times. V is TRBV7-8 and J is TRBJ2-4; D possibly corresponds to TRBD1 (5 bases). V dropped 5 bases and J dropped 0 bases, with 23 bases sitting between them. The germline CDR1 and CDR2 sequences are SGHVS and FQNEAQ. The CDR3 is 19 residues long. DNA of the CDR3: TGTGCCAGCAGCCCGGACACTCTCTTATTTTCCTTAGCCAAAAACATTCAGTACTTC. Its protein is CASSPDTLLFSLAKNIQYF.

In this sample, this clonotype turned up a few times. This chain connects TRBV20-1 to TRBJ1-2; 8 bases fit TRBD1. J was trimmed by 6 bases and V by 1 base; bases with no gene match: 7. Germline values: CDR1 DFQATT, CDR2 SNEGSKA (reference sequence). This CDR3 is 14 amino acids long. CDR3 sequence (DNA): TGCAGTGCTAGAGGGGGGTGGACAGGGAATGGCTACACCTTC. Translation: CSARGGWTGNGYTF.

The table lists this clonotype with many counts. The gene calls are TRBV27 and TRBJ2-5, with D possibly being TRBD2 (5 bases). The CDR3 contains 18 residues. Per germline, CDR1 MNHEY and CDR2 SMNVEV (reference sequence). Trimming removed 5 bases from V and 5 bases from J, with 27 bases in between. The CDR3 nucleotides read TGTGCCAGCAGTCAGACCTCACCCCAAGGGAGCCTGTGGGAGACCCAGTACTTC. The encoded protein is CASSQTSPQGSLWETQYF.

The chain employs TRBV29-1 and TRBJ2-2; D gene uncertain. CDR1 and CDR2 from the germline V gene are SQVTM and ANQGSEA. The CDR3 runs 14 residues. Trimming cost V 5 bases and J 0 bases, with 10 bases left between them. The CDR3 region has the DNA TGCAGCGTTTATGGAGCGCCGAACACCGGGGAGCTGTTTTTT. It specifies CSVYGAPNTGELFF.